This TCR beta chain comes out of a study of control samples from healthy donors and cancer patients. Only in-frame clones appear in the TCRdb table, and some are missing; sequencing was by immunoSEQ multiplex PCR. The data hold around 200,000 clones, with 91% observed a single time. Germline CDR1 MNHNY, CDR2 SVGAGI (reference sequence). There are 15 residues in the CDR3. The V and J ends lost 2 bases and 2 bases respectively, with 11 bases between them. Sequenced sample: blood. The clonotype was recovered from a woman between 25 and 40 years old in good health. This chain uses TRBV6-6 with TRBJ2-3; D possibly matches TRBD1 or TRBD2 (6 bases each). The CDR3, as DNA: TGTGCCAGCAGTTACGATCGGGGGCCCACAGATACGCAGTATTTT. Its protein is CASSYDRGPTDTQYF.